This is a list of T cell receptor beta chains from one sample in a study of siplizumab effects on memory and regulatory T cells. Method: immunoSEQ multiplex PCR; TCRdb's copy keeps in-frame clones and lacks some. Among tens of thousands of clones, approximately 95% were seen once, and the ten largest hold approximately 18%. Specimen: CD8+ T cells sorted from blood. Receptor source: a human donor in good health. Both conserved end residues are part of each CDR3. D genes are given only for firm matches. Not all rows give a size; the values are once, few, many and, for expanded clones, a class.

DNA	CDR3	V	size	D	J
TGTGCCAGCAGCCCCCGGTCGCGGGATCGGGAGACCCAGTACTTC	CASSPRSRDRETQYF	TRBV27	NA	NA	TRBJ2-5
TGTGCCAGCAGCGGAAAGAAGGGAGGCGGGGAGACCTACGAGCAGTACTTC	CASSGKKGGGETYEQYF	TRBV9	NA	NA	TRBJ2-7
TGTGCCAGCAGCTTAAACAACCCCGGGGAGCTGTTTTTT	CASSLNNPGELFF	TRBV7-3	few	NA	TRBJ2-2
TGTGCCTCTTCCGAACGACTAGCGGGAGAATGGTCCTACAATGAGCAGTTCTTC	CASSERLAGEWSYNEQFF	TRBV15	NA	TRBD2	TRBJ2-1
TGTGCCAGCAGCCCTGGTACTGGGGCCAACGTCCTGACTTTC	CASSPGTGANVLTF	TRBV5-6	NA	NA	TRBJ2-6
TGTGCCAGCAGGGCTAGGGCCGACGGCACAGATACGCAGTATTTT	CASRARADGTDTQYF	TRBV7-6	NA	NA	TRBJ2-3
TGTGCCAGCAGCCCCCGCCCGGGAGAGGCCGGGGAGCTGTTTTTT	CASSPRPGEAGELFF	TRBV5-4	NA	NA	TRBJ2-2
TGTGCCACCGTCACCGGTGGGGCGCTGAACGAGCAGTACTTC	CATVTGGALNEQYF	TRBV7-9	NA	NA	TRBJ2-7
TGCAGCGTTGAGTTGGCGGGCCAGTACAATGAGCAGTTCTTC	CSVELAGQYNEQFF	TRBV29-1	NA	NA	TRBJ2-1
TGTGCCAGCAGTTTAGGACACTCTGAAGCTTTCTTT	CASSLGHSEAFF	TRBV27	NA	NA	TRBJ1-1
TGTGCCAGCAGCCTGGGACAGCTGCTCTACAATGAGCAGTTCTTC	CASSLGQLLYNEQFF	TRBV6-5	NA	TRBD1	TRBJ2-1
TGTGCCAGTAGTGGGACAGGGAGTATATCCTACGAGCAGTACTTC	CASSGTGSISYEQYF	TRBV19	NA	TRBD1	TRBJ2-7
TGTGCCAGTAGTTCTGAGGACAATACGCCCTACAATGAGCAGTTCTTC	CASSSEDNTPYNEQFF	TRBV19	NA	NA	TRBJ2-1
TGTGCCAGTAGTTGGATAGAGGGGAACACTGAAGCTTTCTTT	CASSWIEGNTEAFF	TRBV19	NA	NA	TRBJ1-1
TGTGCCAGCAGTTTTAGCGGGAATAACCAAGAGACCCAGTACTTC	CASSFSGNNQETQYF	TRBV27	NA	TRBD2	TRBJ2-5
TGCGCCAGCAGTGAGGGGACTGAAGCTTTCTTT	CASSEGTEAFF	TRBV10-2	NA	NA	TRBJ1-1
TGTGCCAGCCCCGGGACTAGCGTTGGTGAGCAGTTCTTC	CASPGTSVGEQFF	TRBV2	NA	TRBD2	TRBJ2-1